This TCR beta chain originates from a study of T cells in Graves' hyperthyroidism and ophthalmopathy. General observations from the study: Researchers found most expanded thyroid clonotypes above 0.001 in blood as well.

The investigators amplified TCR beta CDR3 regions from RNA transcripts. HTBI primers were used for first-round RT-PCR of the TCR CDR3. MiXCR was run by TCRdb on the multiplex PCR reads, yielding one entry per CDR3 protein. The sample gives some 420,000 distinct CDR3 sequences, roughly 15% of which show up once; 5.3% is in the top ten. Stable hyperthyroidism: no ophthalmopathy progression over 18 months of follow-up. This clonotype came up a few times. Its antigen is still unknown. V was pared by 6 bases and J by 8 bases, with 17 bases between. The CDR3 totals 15 residues. Germline V gene sequence: CDR1 MDHEN, CDR2 SYDVKM.

Sequences were obtained from blood. The clonotype originates from a woman under 30 with Graves' hyperthyroidism. The chain employs TRBV28 and TRBJ1-6; no definite D call. The CDR3 coding sequence is TGTGCCAGCAGCCAACCCCCAGTTAATTATTCACCCCTCCACTTT. Its protein is CASSQPPVNYSPLHF. Together with reference TRBV28 and TRBJ1-6, the CDR3 gives the full variable domain: DVKVTQSSRYLVKRTGEKVFLECVQDMDHENMFWYRQDPGLGLRLIYFSYDVKMKEKGDIPEGYSVSREKKERFSLILESASTNQTSMYLCASSQPPVNYSPLHFGNGTRLTVT.